A single sample is the source of the 2 T cell receptor beta chains below, sequenced in a study of patients and donors after allogeneic stem cell transplantation. TCRdb reprocessed the RT-PCR reads with MiXCR, giving one entry per CDR3 protein. The sample includes approximately 170,000 distinct CDR3 sequences, approximately 28% of them seen just once. Sequenced material: blood, either unsorted or a sorted T cell fraction (not recorded which). All receptors derive from a human donor who was either an allogeneic HSCT recipient or a stem cell or donor lymphocyte infusion donor (not recorded which). It is not recorded whose cells these are; they may come from a transplant donor.

This clonotype was seen only a few times. The V call is TRBV7-6, the J call TRBJ2-3, with 7 bases matching TRBD1. Germline V gene data show CDR1 as SGHVS and CDR2 as FNYEAQ. V shed 3 bases and J 6 bases; nucleotides not matched to a gene: 9. The CDR3 loop spans 15 amino acids. The CDR3 loop is CASSFRGSEVDTQYF. In DNA form, the CDR3 reads TGTGCCAGCAGCTTCAGGGGGTCCGAAGTGGATACGCAGTATTTT.

This clonotype was seen repeatedly, ten times or more. The chain joins TRBV15 to TRBJ1-4; D is undetermined. Trimming took off 6 bases at V and 0 bases at J, with 8 bases between the two ends. CDR3 size: 14 residues. In germline, CDR1 is LNHNV, CDR2 YYDKDF (reference sequence). Here the CDR3 reads CATSTLPTNEKLFF. As DNA, the CDR3 is TGTGCCACCAGTACTCTCCCAACTAATGAAAAACTGTTTTTT.